Below, 14 T cell receptor beta chains from the same sample are listed, as sequenced in a study of STAT5B mutations in CD4+ large granular lymphocyte leukemia. This table comes from immunoSEQ multiplex PCR, and its TCRdb copy is limited to in-frame clones, with some not included. The sample yields approximately 25,000 clones, just under 75% seen once. The specimen was CD4+ T cells from blood buffy coats. These receptors all stem from a human donor in good health.

This chain connects TRBV7-2 to TRBJ2-1, with TRBD2 identical over 9 bases. Germline values: CDR1 SGHTA, CDR2 FQGNSA. The CDR3 covers 16 residues. V lost 5 bases, J lost 8 bases, and 13 bases stayed unmatched. CDR3 DNA: TGTGCCAGCAGCAATGCTTTGCGGGGGGGCCGAGATGAGCAGTTCTTC. Its translation: CASSNALRGGRDEQFF.

Only a few counts were recorded for this clone. The chain couples TRBV5-4 to TRBJ2-3; no clear D gene. The CDR3 is made up of 12 amino acids. V was cut by 5 bases and J by 0 bases, with 4 bases left in between. Germline V CDR1 and CDR2: SGHNT, YYREEE (reference sequence). CDR3 sequence: CASSTSTDTQYF. CDR3 DNA sequence: TGTGCCAGCAGTACTAGCACAGATACGCAGTATTTT.

The chain carries TRBV27 and TRBJ2-1, with unresolved D. Germline loops: CDR1 MNHEY, CDR2 SMNVEV (reference sequence). The length of the CDR3 is 12 residues. The V end lost 6 bases, the J end lost 9 bases, and 12 bases lay between the germline ends. This chain's CDR3 is CASSQRWGEQFF. The CDR3 nucleotides are TGTGCCAGCAGCCAAAGGTGGGGTGAGCAGTTCTTC.

This clone was detected a few times. CDR3: CASSGSVRTEAFF. The CDR3 nucleotides are TGTGCCAGCAGTGGGTCGGTTAGGACTGAAGCTTTCTTT. The chain has TRBV25-1 and TRBJ1-1; D not resolved. CDR1 MGHDK and CDR2 SYGVNS come from the germline V gene. Trimming pared 4 bases from V and 5 bases from J, leaving 11 bases between. This CDR3 contains 13 residues.

CDR3: CASRLSPGQVLNTEAFF. CDR3 bases: TGTGCAAGTCGCTTATCCCCGGGACAGGTCCTGAACACTGAAGCTTTCTTT. The chain links TRBV12-2 to TRBJ1-1; TRBD1 is taken as the D call from the table, unchecked against the DNA. TRBV12-2 is given as a pseudogene. The CDR3 covers 17 residues.

The V and J genes are TRBV30 and TRBJ2-2; D is ambiguous. The CDR3 length is 15 residues. Germline V gene lookup returns CDR1 GTSNPN and CDR2 SVGIG (reference sequence). Trimming shortened V by 2 bases and J by 2 bases, and 12 bases separated the two germline ends. The CDR3 DNA sequence: TGTGCCTGGAGTTTCGGGCAGCAAAACACCGGGGAGCTGTTTTTT. This codes for CAWSFGQQNTGELFF.

In its sample, this clone is medium-sized. V gene TRBV7-9 combines with J gene TRBJ1-5, with a tentative D call TRBD1 (5 bases). Between the trimmed V and J ends, which lost 0 bases and 1 base, there was a span of 10 bases. The CDR3 has 16 amino acids. Germline V CDR1 and CDR2: SEHNR, FQNEAQ (reference sequence). CDR3 bases: TGTGCCAGCAGCTTAGCGTTAGGGGCGAGCAATCAGCCCCAGCATTTT. It encodes CASSLALGASNQPQHF. Full variable domain (outside the CDR3, taken from reference TRBV7-9 and TRBJ1-5): DTGVSQNPRHKITKRGQNVTFRCDPISEHNRLYWYRQTLGQGPEFLTYFQNEAQLEKSRLLSDRFSAERPKGSFSTLEIQRTEQGDSAMYLCASSLALGASNQPQHFGDGTRLSIL.

The chain has TRBV18 and TRBJ2-5; D call uncertain. V was clipped by 2 bases and J by 0 bases, with 13 bases between them. The germline CDR1 and CDR2 sequences are KGHSH and LQKENI. The CDR3 has 16 residues. CDR3 amino acids: CASSPSLSLNQETQYF. CDR3 DNA: TGTGCCAGCTCACCATCACTCTCTCTCAACCAAGAGACCCAGTACTTC. The whole variable domain, remainder taken from reference TRBV18 and TRBJ2-5, is NAGVMQNPRHLVRRRGQEARLRCSPMKGHSHVYWYRQLPEEGLKFMVYLQKENIIDESGMPKERFSAEFPKEGPSILRIQQVVRGDSAAYFCASSPSLSLNQETQYFGPGTRLLVL.

As DNA, the CDR3 is TGTGCCACAAGACAGGGAGGAAATCAGCCCCAGCATTTT. Protein product: CATRQGGNQPQHF. The chain employs TRBV19 and TRBJ1-5; TRBD1 aligns across 7 bases. With 10 bases clipped from V and 4 bases from J, the junction kept 7 bases outside the gene matches. Germline CDR1 is LNHDA and CDR2 is SQIVND (reference sequence). This CDR3 spans 13 amino acids.

J is TRBJ2-3 and V is TRBV15; D is unclear. The CDR3 loop spans 12 amino acids. Germline-derived CDR1 and CDR2 are LNHNV and YYDKDF (reference sequence). Trimming shortened V by 5 bases and J by 2 bases, and 5 bases separated the two germline ends. The CDR3 region is CATSGFTDTQYF. In DNA form, the CDR3 reads TGTGCCACCAGCGGGTTCACAGATACGCAGTATTTT.

In this sample, this clone is medium-sized. The chain uses TRBV19 and TRBJ1-1; possible D gene TRBD1, 5 bases. Trimming removed 5 bases from V and 4 bases from J, with 17 bases in between. CDR1 is LNHDA, CDR2 SQIVND, per germline (reference sequence). The CDR3 consists of 15 residues. This chain's CDR3 is CASSSGTAQGTEAFF. The CDR3 DNA sequence: TGTGCCAGTAGTTCAGGGACTGCCCAGGGCACTGAAGCTTTCTTT.

V usage is TRBV5-1 and J usage is TRBJ2-7, with 10 bases aligning to TRBD2. CDR3 size: 15 residues. V was clipped by 2 bases and J by 0 bases; unmatched bases: 2. Per the germline V gene, CDR1 is SGHRS and CDR2 is YFSETQ. The CDR3 bases are TGCGCCAGCAGCTTACTAGCGGGGCCCTCCTACGAGCAGTACGTC. It codes for CASSLLAGPSYEQYV.

The V and J genes are TRBV4-1 and TRBJ2-5, with D possibly matching TRBD1 (6 bases). Germline V gene data show CDR1 as MGHRA and CDR2 as YSYEKL. This CDR3 spans 17 amino acids. Trimming took off 7 bases at V and 2 bases at J, with 23 bases between the two ends. The CDR3 DNA follows: TGCGCCAGCACCCCCGTTCACCGCAGGGGCACACAAGAGACCCAGTACTTC. Translating gives CASTPVHRRGTQETQYF.

Only a few counts were recorded for this clone. J is TRBJ2-2 and V is TRBV11-2; D not resolved. The V gene's germline CDR1 is SGHAT and CDR2 FQNNGV. V was cut by 2 bases and J by 6 bases, with 13 bases left in between. This CDR3 has 15 residues. CDR3: CASSLQRLTSGELFF. For the CDR3, the DNA is TGTGCCAGCAGCTTACAGCGCCTGACGTCCGGGGAGCTGTTTTTT.